The 12 T cell receptor beta chains below all came from one sample that was sequenced in a study of T cell changes during pregnancy in multiple sclerosis. Repertoires were generated with immunoSEQ multiplex PCR, while TCRdb's copy carries only in-frame clones and drops some. The sample shows tens of thousands of clones, 85% to 95% of them seen only once. Sample: CD4+ T cells from peripheral blood mononuclear cells, taken in the third trimester of pregnancy. The source is a female donor with multiple sclerosis, enrolled in a pregnancy study.

This chain connects TRBV5-4 to TRBJ2-1, with a possible D match to TRBD2 (6 bases). The ends were cut back, 5 bases at V and 1 base at J, with 16 bases in the middle. The CDR3 is 16 amino acids. Germline CDR1 SGHNT, CDR2 YYREEE (reference sequence). CDR3 residues: CASRDAGGDSYNEQFF. The DNA of the CDR3 is TGTGCCAGCAGAGATGCAGGCGGGGATTCCTACAATGAGCAGTTCTTC.

The J gene is TRBJ2-5, the V gene TRBV28; the D gene is possibly TRBD2 (6 bases). The CDR3 consists of 14 residues. V was pared by 4 bases and J by 5 bases, with 14 bases between. Germline V lookup: CDR1 MDHEN, CDR2 SYDVKM. The CDR3 is CASSSPGGSETQYF. CDR3 nucleotide sequence: TGTGCCAGCAGTTCACCCGGAGGGAGCGAGACCCAGTACTTC.

The chain has TRBV29-1 and TRBJ2-3; 7 nucleotides match TRBD2. The junction had 9 bases not matched to a gene; V was cut back by 4 bases and J by 5 bases. Germline V lookup: CDR1 SQVTM, CDR2 ANQGSEA. The CDR3 runs to 14 residues. In nucleotides, the CDR3 is TGCAGCGTTGTACGCGGGAGCTTTATAGATACGCAGTATTTT. Protein sequence: CSVVRGSFIDTQYF.

This chain joins TRBV28 and TRBJ1-2, with D possibly TRBD1 on 6 matching bases. V was cut by 3 bases and J by 7 bases, with 15 bases left in between. The CDR3 runs to 14 residues. Germline V gives CDR1 MDHEN, CDR2 SYDVKM. CDR3 nucleotide sequence: TGTGCCAGCAGTTTGGGTTGGGGGCCGGGTGGCTACACCTTC. Protein: CASSLGWGPGGYTF.

The V gene is TRBV18, the J gene TRBJ2-7; TRBD2 matches at 8 bases. The J segment lost 2 bases and the V segment lost 4 bases, leaving 4 bases of the junction unmatched. The V gene's germline CDR1 is KGHSH and CDR2 LQKENI. This CDR3 is 14 amino acids long. The CDR3 DNA reads TGTGCCAGCTCACTTAGCGGGACTCCCTACGAGCAGTACTTC. It translates to CASSLSGTPYEQYF.

V gene TRBV5-1 combines with J gene TRBJ1-2; 8 positions match TRBD1. Trimming removed 5 bases from V and 4 bases from J; junction bases left unmatched: 10. The CDR3 spans 15 residues. Germline values: CDR1 SGHRS, CDR2 YFSETQ. This CDR3 reads CASSPWTGSSYGYTF. The CDR3 coding sequence is TGCGCCAGCAGTCCGTGGACAGGGAGCAGCTATGGCTACACCTTC.

The chain uses TRBV7-9 and TRBJ1-1; 11 bases agree with TRBD1. Looked up from germline, CDR1 is SEHNR and CDR2 is FQNEAQ (reference sequence). V shed 5 bases and J 6 bases; nucleotides not matched to a gene: 5. This CDR3 is built from 14 residues. The CDR3 DNA reads as TGTGCCAGCAGCCCGGACAGGGGGCGCCCTGAAGCTTTCTTT. This translates into CASSPDRGRPEAFF.

The V call is TRBV15, the J call TRBJ2-1, with a possible D match to TRBD1 (6 bases). CDR1 is LNHNV, CDR2 YYDKDF, per germline (reference sequence). V gave up 8 bases and J gave up 4 bases, with 12 bases separating them. The CDR3 contains 13 residues. CDR3 sequence (DNA): TGTGCCACCGAGGGGGATAGGTACAATGAGCAGTTCTTC. Protein: CATEGDRYNEQFF.

V gene TRBV9 combines with J gene TRBJ2-3; possibly TRBD2 for D (6 bases). With 0 bases removed from V and 1 base from J, the gap between germline ends came to 9 bases. Germline CDR1 and CDR2: SGDLS and YYNGEE. The CDR3 is 15 amino acids. The CDR3 nucleotides are TGTGCCAGCAGCGTAGTGGGCGGGGGCACAGATACGCAGTATTTT. It is translated as CASSVVGGGTDTQYF.

This clone is a singleton in its sample. The CDR3 DNA sequence: TGTGCCAGCAGTTCGCCAGGGGGTCGGGGACTTTACGAGCAGTACTTC. This sequence encodes CASSSPGGRGLYEQYF. The chain joins TRBV28 to TRBJ2-7, with a possible D match to TRBD1 (7 bases). The CDR3 spans 16 residues. V lost 4 bases to trimming and J lost 4 bases, with 20 bases between them. The germline CDR1 and CDR2 sequences are MDHEN and SYDVKM.

The chain links TRBV5-1 to TRBJ2-1; 11 nucleotides align to TRBD1. There are 16 residues in the CDR3. CDR1 is SGHRS and CDR2 is YFSETQ in the germline V gene. V shed 3 bases, J shed 4 bases, and the junction held 6 bases outside the gene matches. The CDR3 nucleotides are TGCGCCAGCAGCTGGGGGACAGGGGGAACGTACAATGAGCAGTTCTTC. The encoded protein is CASSWGTGGTYNEQFF.

This chain connects TRBV29-1 to TRBJ2-1, with 8 bases that match TRBD2. The CDR3 length is 17 residues. Per the germline V gene, CDR1 is SQVTM and CDR2 is ANQGSEA. V trimming: 4 bases; J trimming: 0 bases; junction bases outside the gene matches: 11. In DNA, the CDR3 is TGCAGCGTTGTGCCCAGCGGGAGCGCGTTCTCCTACAATGAGCAGTTCTTC. Translation gives CSVVPSGSAFSYNEQFF.